This T cell receptor beta chain was observed in a study of immune evolution from preneoplasia to lung adenocarcinoma. Findings of the study overall: Later-stage lesions appeared to have more T cells, more diversity, less clonality. From normal lung to invasive adenocarcinoma, top clone frequencies appeared to decrease.

V was clipped by 7 bases and J by 0 bases, with 12 bases between them. This CDR3 spans 14 amino acids. The V gene's germline CDR1 is SNHLY and CDR2 FYNNEI. This table comes from immunoSEQ multiplex PCR, and its TCRdb copy is limited to in-frame clones, with some not included. The sample records 7,400 or so clones, 80% being singletons. This clone was detected a few times. The antigen remains undetermined. The sample comprised FFPE adjacent normal lung tissue. This chain joins TRBV2 and TRBJ1-1; the D is unclear. The sequence came from a person in their 70s with lung adenocarcinoma. CDR3 sequence reads: CASKEQSMNTEAFF. The CDR3 region has the DNA TGTGCCAGCAAGGAGCAATCGATGAACACTGAAGCTTTCTTT.